This TCR beta chain was sequenced for a study of blood T cells in healthy people across ages. Study-wide findings and caveats: Changes in expanded clonotypes were possibly confounded, as the CMV status of donors was unknown.

Remarks on this clonotype: Its target is unknown. A much larger clone lies one base from this, so it may be a read error.

CDR3 length: 14 amino acids. A second PCR of about 6 to 11 cycles used a sample-barcoded 5' primer and a J-beta primer mix. TCRdb reprocessed the 5' RACE reads via MiXCR and lists one record per CDR3 protein. This table has about 650,000 distinct CDR3 sequences, about a third appearing once. The V gene is TRBV12-3 or TRBV12-4, the J gene TRBJ1-4, with TRBD1 matching 9 bases. The sequenced material came from blood. This TCR was sampled from a woman of 80 years or more in good health. The CDR3 bases are TGTGCCAGCAGCCCGACAGGGGGTAATGTAAAACTGTTTTTT. Its protein is CASSPTGGNVKLFF.